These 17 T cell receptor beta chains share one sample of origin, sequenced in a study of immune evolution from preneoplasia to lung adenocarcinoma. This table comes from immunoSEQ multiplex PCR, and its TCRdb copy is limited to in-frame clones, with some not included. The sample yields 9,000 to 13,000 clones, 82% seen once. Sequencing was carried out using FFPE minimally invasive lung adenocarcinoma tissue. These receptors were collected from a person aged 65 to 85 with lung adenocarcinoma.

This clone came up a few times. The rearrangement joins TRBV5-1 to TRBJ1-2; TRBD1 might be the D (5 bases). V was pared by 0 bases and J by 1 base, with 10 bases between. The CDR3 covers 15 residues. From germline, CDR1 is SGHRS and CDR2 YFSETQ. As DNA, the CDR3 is TGCGCCAGCAGCTTGGGAGGGGACTTTAACTATGGCTACACCTTC. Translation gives CASSLGGDFNYGYTF.

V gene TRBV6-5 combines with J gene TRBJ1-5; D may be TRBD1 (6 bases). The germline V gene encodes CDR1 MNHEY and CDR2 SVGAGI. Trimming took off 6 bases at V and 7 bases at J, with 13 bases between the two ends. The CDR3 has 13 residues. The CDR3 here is CASSWRGRQPQHF. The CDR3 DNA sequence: TGTGCCAGCAGCTGGAGGGGGAGACAGCCCCAGCATTTT.

The DNA of the CDR3 is TGTGCCAGCAGTCAGGGGATTGGGTCTAATGAAAAACTGTTTTTT. It encodes CASSQGIGSNEKLFF. The chain combines TRBV6-1 with TRBJ1-4, with a weak D call TRBD1 (6 bases). V was clipped by 5 bases and J by 3 bases, with 13 bases between them. Germline loops: CDR1 MNHNS, CDR2 SASEGT. This CDR3 comprises 15 residues.

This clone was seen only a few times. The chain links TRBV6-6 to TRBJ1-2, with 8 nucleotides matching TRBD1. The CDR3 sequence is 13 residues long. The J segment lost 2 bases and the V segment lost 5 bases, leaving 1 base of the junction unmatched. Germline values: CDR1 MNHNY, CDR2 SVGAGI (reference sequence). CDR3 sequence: CASSRQGNYGYTF. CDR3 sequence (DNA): TGTGCCAGCAGTCGACAGGGGAACTATGGCTACACCTTC.

CDR3: CASSPTGQGGNEQFF. The DNA of the CDR3 is TGTGCCAGCAGCCCAACCGGACAGGGGGGGAATGAGCAGTTCTTC. This sequence joins TRBV21-1 and TRBJ2-1; the D call TRBD1 from the table was never checked on the DNA. TRBV21-1 is described as a pseudogene. CDR3 length: 15 residues.

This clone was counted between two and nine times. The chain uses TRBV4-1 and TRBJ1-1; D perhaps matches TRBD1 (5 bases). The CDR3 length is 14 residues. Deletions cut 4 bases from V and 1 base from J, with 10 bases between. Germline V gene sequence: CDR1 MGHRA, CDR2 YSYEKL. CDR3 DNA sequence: TGCGCCAGCAGCCTGGCCGACAGGAACACTGAAGCTTTCTTT. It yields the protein CASSLADRNTEAFF.

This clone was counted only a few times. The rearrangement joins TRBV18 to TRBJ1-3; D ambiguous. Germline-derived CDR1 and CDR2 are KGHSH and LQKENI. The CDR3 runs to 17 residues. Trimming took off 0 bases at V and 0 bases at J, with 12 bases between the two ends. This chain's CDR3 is CASSPPGRPSSGNTIYF. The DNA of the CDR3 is TGTGCCAGCTCACCACCGGGTCGACCATCCTCTGGAAACACCATATATTTT. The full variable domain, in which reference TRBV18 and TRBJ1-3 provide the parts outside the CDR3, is NAGVMQNPRHLVRRRGQEARLRCSPMKGHSHVYWYRQLPEEGLKFMVYLQKENIIDESGMPKERFSAEFPKEGPSILRIQQVVRGDSAAYFCASSPPGRPSSGNTIYFGEGSWLTVV.

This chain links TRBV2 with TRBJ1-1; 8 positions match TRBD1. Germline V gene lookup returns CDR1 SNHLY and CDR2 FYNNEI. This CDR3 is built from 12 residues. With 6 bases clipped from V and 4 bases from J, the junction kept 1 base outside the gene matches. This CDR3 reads CASRGQGTEAFF. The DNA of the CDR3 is TGTGCCAGCAGAGGACAGGGCACTGAAGCTTTCTTT. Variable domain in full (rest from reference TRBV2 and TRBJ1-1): EPEVTQTPSHQVTQMGQEVILRCVPISNHLYFYWYRQILGQKVEFLVSFYNNEISEKSEIFDDQFSVERPDGSNFTLKIRSTKLEDSAMYFCASRGQGTEAFFGQGTRLTVV.

CDR3 sequence (DNA): TGTGCCACCAGCAGAGATGAGTCAAGGCAGTACTTC. Protein product: CATSRDESRQYF. The V gene is TRBV15, the J gene TRBJ2-7; D is unresolved. CDR3 length: 12 residues. Germline V CDR1 and CDR2: LNHNV, YYDKDF (reference sequence). V lost 0 bases, J lost 9 bases, and 9 bases lay in between.

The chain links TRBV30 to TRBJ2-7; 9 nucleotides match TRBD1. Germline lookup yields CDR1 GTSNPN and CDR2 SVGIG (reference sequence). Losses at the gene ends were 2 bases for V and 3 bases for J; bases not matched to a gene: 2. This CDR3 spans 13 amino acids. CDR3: CAWSTGGVYEQYF. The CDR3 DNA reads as TGTGCCTGGAGTACAGGGGGCGTCTACGAGCAGTACTTC.

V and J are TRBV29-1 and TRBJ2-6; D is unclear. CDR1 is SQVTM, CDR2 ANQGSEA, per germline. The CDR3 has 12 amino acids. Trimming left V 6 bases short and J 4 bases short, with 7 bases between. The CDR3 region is CSVHHGANVLTF. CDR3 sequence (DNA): TGCAGCGTCCACCACGGGGCCAACGTCCTGACTTTC.

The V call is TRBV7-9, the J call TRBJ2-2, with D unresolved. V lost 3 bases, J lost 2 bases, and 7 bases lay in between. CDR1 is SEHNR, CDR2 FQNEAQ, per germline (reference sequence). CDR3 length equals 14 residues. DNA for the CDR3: TGTGCCAGCAGCTTTCTGATCAACACCGGGGAGCTGTTTTTT. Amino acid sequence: CASSFLINTGELFF.

The CDR3 sequence is CAWSATGPTPTEAFF. CDR3 nucleotides: TGTGCCTGGAGCGCCACGGGGCCGACCCCCACTGAAGCTTTCTTT. V usage is TRBV30 and J usage is TRBJ1-1, with D tentatively TRBD1 (5 bases). Between the trimmed V and J ends, which lost 3 bases and 4 bases, there was a span of 18 bases. This CDR3 has 15 residues. Germline assignment: CDR1 GTSNPN and CDR2 SVGIG (reference sequence).

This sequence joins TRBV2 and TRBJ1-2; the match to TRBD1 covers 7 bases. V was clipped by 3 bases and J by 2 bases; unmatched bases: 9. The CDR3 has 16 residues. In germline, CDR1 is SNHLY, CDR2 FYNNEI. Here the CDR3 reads CASSERDRRANYGYTF. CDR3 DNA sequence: TGTGCCAGCAGTGAGAGGGACAGAAGGGCCAACTATGGCTACACCTTC.

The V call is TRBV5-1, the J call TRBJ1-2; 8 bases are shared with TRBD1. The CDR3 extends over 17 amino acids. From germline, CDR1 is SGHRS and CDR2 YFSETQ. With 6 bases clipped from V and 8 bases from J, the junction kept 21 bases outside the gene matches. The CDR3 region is CASKSLGQEKSGRGYTF. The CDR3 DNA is TGCGCCAGCAAGAGCCTGGGACAGGAGAAAAGTGGAAGGGGCTACACCTTC. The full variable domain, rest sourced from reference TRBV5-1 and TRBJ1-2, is KAGVTQTPRYLIKTRGQQVTLSCSPISGHRSVSWYQQTPGQGLQFLFEYFSETQRNKGNFPGRFSGRQFSNSRSEMNVSTLELGDSALYLCASKSLGQEKSGRGYTFGSGTRLTVV.

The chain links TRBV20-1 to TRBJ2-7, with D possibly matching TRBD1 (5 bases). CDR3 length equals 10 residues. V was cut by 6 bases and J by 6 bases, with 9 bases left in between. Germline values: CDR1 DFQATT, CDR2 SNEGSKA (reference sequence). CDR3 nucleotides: TGCAGTGCCGGTGGGGCCGAGCAGTACTTC. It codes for CSAGGAEQYF.

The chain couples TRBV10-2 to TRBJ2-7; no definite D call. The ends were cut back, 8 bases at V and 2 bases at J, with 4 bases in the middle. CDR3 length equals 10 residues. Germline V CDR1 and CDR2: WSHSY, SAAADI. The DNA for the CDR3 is TGCGCCAGCGGGCCCTACGAGCAGTACTTC. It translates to CASGPYEQYF.